Listed here are 29 T cell receptor beta chains from one sample, sequenced in a study of Graves' ophthalmopathy and Graves' hyperthyroidism. For repertoire sequencing, the TCR beta CDR3 regions were amplified from RNA transcripts. Amplification began with first-round RT-PCR using HTBI primers, then second-round multiplex PCR was performed. Each CDR3 protein is one row after TCRdb ran MiXCR on the multiplex PCR reads. The repertoire has hundreds of thousands of distinct CDR3 sequences, around a fifth of them found once; the top ten carry around 3.2%. The specimen sequenced was peripheral blood. Receptor source: a woman aged 18-29 years with stable Graves' hyperthyroidism.

Many counts were recorded for this clonotype. This chain connects TRBV19 to TRBJ1-5; D not certain. The germline V and J ends were trimmed by 6 bases and 4 bases, with 10 bases remaining between them. This CDR3 contains 13 residues. The V gene's germline CDR1 is LNHDA and CDR2 SQIVND (reference sequence). CDR3 residues: CASRTLGNQPQHF. CDR3 nucleotide sequence: TGTGCCAGTAGAACTCTAGGGAATCAGCCCCAGCATTTT.

This clonotype was detected ten times or more. The chain couples TRBV7-8 to TRBJ2-3; D perhaps matches TRBD2 (5 bases). Trimming left V 5 bases short and J 2 bases short, with 11 bases between. CDR3 length equals 14 residues. Germline CDR1 and CDR2: SGHVS and FQNEAQ. The CDR3 reads CASSGRVPTDTQYF. The CDR3 coding sequence is TGTGCCAGCAGCGGGAGAGTCCCCACAGATACGCAGTATTTT.

This clonotype has at least ten counts. The chain is built from TRBV19 and TRBJ1-2; 10 nucleotides agree with TRBD1. Germline V gene lookup returns CDR1 LNHDA and CDR2 SQIVND (reference sequence). The ends lost 4 bases at V and 1 base at J; junction bases unmatched: 6. The CDR3 has 16 residues. The CDR3 DNA reads TGTGCCAGTAGTACTCGACAGGGGGCAGATAACTATGGCTACACCTTC. Protein: CASSTRQGADNYGYTF.

The table lists this clonotype with many counts. CDR3 residues: CASLKKVTSLNHLSNQPQHF. The CDR3 DNA sequence: TGTGCCAGCCTTAAAAAAGTGACCAGCCTCAACCACCTTAGCAATCAGCCCCAGCATTTT. This chain connects TRBV6-6 to TRBJ1-5; D is undetermined. V was trimmed by 8 bases and J by 0 bases, leaving 29 bases between them. Germline CDR1 is MNHNY and CDR2 is SVGAGI (reference sequence). This CDR3 spans 20 amino acids.

The rearrangement joins TRBV20-1 to TRBJ2-4; 7 bases match TRBD2. Per the germline V gene, CDR1 is DFQATT and CDR2 is SNEGSKA (reference sequence). V dropped 2 bases and J dropped 0; count of bases not matched to a gene: 4. The length of the CDR3 is 15 residues. CDR3 in DNA: TGCAGTGCTAGATTGGCGGGAGTAGCCAAAAACATTCAGTACTTC. Its protein product is CSARLAGVAKNIQYF.

This clonotype was found many times. This sequence joins TRBV19 and TRBJ1-1, with D perhaps TRBD1 (6 bases). Germline loops: CDR1 LNHDA, CDR2 SQIVND (reference sequence). V was cut by 5 bases and J by 5 bases, with 12 bases left in between. CDR3 size: 13 residues. The CDR3 protein is CASSLQGETEAFF. The CDR3, as DNA: TGTGCCAGTAGTCTACAGGGTGAGACTGAAGCTTTCTTT.

The chain recombines TRBV10-3 with TRBJ1-2; D might be TRBD1 (5 bases). The CDR3 is 14 residues long. Trimming removed 8 bases at V and 5 bases at J, with 18 bases between. Germline V gene lookup returns CDR1 ENHRY and CDR2 SYGVKD. The CDR3 bases are TGTGCCATCCGGGGCGCGACAGCTCTGTATGGCTACACCTTC. This sequence encodes CAIRGATALYGYTF.

This clonotype was counted at least ten times. The chain carries TRBV28 and TRBJ2-5; TRBD2 matches at 11 bases. V shed 3 bases, J shed 6 bases, and the junction held 9 bases outside the gene matches. Germline CDR1 is MDHEN and CDR2 is SYDVKM. The CDR3 is made up of 16 amino acids. CDR3 sequence reads: CASSFSPGLADQTQYF. The CDR3 DNA reads TGTGCCAGCAGTTTCTCTCCGGGACTAGCGGACCAGACCCAGTACTTC.

This clonotype occurred many times. The J gene is TRBJ1-1, the V gene TRBV7-8; D unclear. The CDR3 has 14 residues. Germline CDR1 is SGHVS and CDR2 is FQNEAQ. V dropped 5 bases and J dropped 1 base, with 11 bases sitting between them. CDR3 loop: CASSPEVANTEAFF. The CDR3 coding sequence is TGTGCCAGCAGCCCGGAGGTGGCGAACACTGAAGCTTTCTTT.

This rearrangement joins TRBV20-1 to TRBJ2-5; 7 bases agree with TRBD1. CDR1 and CDR2 from the germline V gene are DFQATT and SNEGSKA (reference sequence). This CDR3 is 14 amino acids long. Losses at the gene ends were 6 bases for V and 1 base for J; bases not matched to a gene: 8. This CDR3 reads CSAKPGQTQETQYF. In DNA, the CDR3 is TGCAGTGCAAAACCGGGACAGACCCAAGAGACCCAGTACTTC.

In its sample, this clonotype was seen a few times. The chain carries TRBV12-3 or TRBV12-4 and TRBJ1-1; 7 bases are shared with TRBD1. The V gene end was trimmed by 3 bases and the J gene end by 1 base; junction bases not matched to a gene: 2. The CDR3 runs to 14 residues. CDR3 nucleotides: TGTGCCAGCAGTTTCGGACAGGAGAACACTGAAGCTTTCTTT. This translates into CASSFGQENTEAFF.

The sample holds a few counts of this clonotype. This chain connects TRBV29-1 to TRBJ1-2; 7 nucleotides align to TRBD1. The CDR3 has 14 amino acids. V dropped 3 bases and J dropped 3; count of bases not matched to a gene: 7. Per the germline V gene, CDR1 is SQVTM and CDR2 is ANQGSEA. The CDR3, as DNA: TGCAGCGTTGAGAGGGGGCAGGATCACTATGGCTACACCTTC. It translates to CSVERGQDHYGYTF.

There are many counts of this clonotype. The rearrangement links TRBV7-2 to TRBJ2-4; 8 bases are a match to TRBD2. The V gene end was trimmed by 1 base and the J gene end by 7 bases; junction bases not matched to a gene: 24. There are 21 residues in the CDR3. CDR1 and CDR2 (germline): SGHTA, FQGNSA. DNA of the CDR3: TGTGCCAGCAGCTTAGGCTTAGGCAGGGCAAGAGTCGGGACTAGTTCTAACATTCAGTACTTC. Translated: CASSLGLGRARVGTSSNIQYF.

The CDR3 bases are TGTGCCAGCAGTGAATACCGACAGGGGGCTGGTGACACTGAAGCTTTCTTT. It is translated as CASSEYRQGAGDTEAFF. The rearrangement links TRBV2 to TRBJ1-1; 10 nucleotides match TRBD1. The CDR3 totals 17 residues. Germline V CDR1 and CDR2: SNHLY, FYNNEI. V lost 2 bases to trimming and J lost 3 bases; unmatched junction nucleotides: 9.

This clonotype was found many times. This chain's CDR3 is CAHKSSQETQYF. The CDR3, as DNA: TGTGCCCATAAGAGTAGCCAAGAGACCCAGTACTTC. The chain links TRBV30 to TRBJ2-5, with no clear D. The CDR3 is made up of 12 amino acids. Germline values: CDR1 GTSNPN, CDR2 SVGIG (reference sequence). Between the trimmed V and J ends, which lost 8 bases and 1 base, there was a span of 11 bases.

Ten or more counts support this clonotype. Written as DNA, the CDR3 is TGTGCCAGCAGCTTAGCCACCCAAGAGACCCAGTACTTC. Amino acid sequence: CASSLATQETQYF. The V and J genes are TRBV11-2 and TRBJ2-5; the D is unclear. The germline V and J ends were trimmed by 1 base and 1 base, with 4 bases remaining between them. Germline CDR1 and CDR2: SGHAT and FQNNGV. The CDR3 sequence is 13 residues long. The variable domain in full, with the rest retrieved from reference TRBV11-2 and TRBJ2-5, is EAGVAQSPRYKIIEKRQSVAFWCNPISGHATLYWYQQILGQGPKLLIQFQNNGVVDDSQLPKDRFSAERLKGVDSTLKIQPAKLEDSAVYLCASSLATQETQYFGPGTRLLVL.

This clonotype was detected ten times or more. V usage is TRBV24-1 and J usage is TRBJ1-2; no clear D. V gave up 5 bases and J gave up 7 bases, with 10 bases separating them. The germline V gene encodes CDR1 KGHDR and CDR2 SFDVKD. The CDR3 consists of 12 residues. The CDR3 DNA reads TGTGCCACCAGTGTCGTCGGGAGTGGCTACACCTTC. This codes for CATSVVGSGYTF.

This clonotype was found many times. The J gene is TRBJ2-5, the V gene TRBV5-1, with a possible D match to TRBD2 (6 bases). Germline CDR1 SGHRS, CDR2 YFSETQ. Trimming removed 6 bases from V and 2 bases from J, with 17 bases in between. CDR3 length: 15 amino acids. CDR3 bases: TGCGCCAGCACCTACTTGGCGGGATTACAAGAGACCCAGTACTTC. It translates to CASTYLAGLQETQYF.

This clonotype was recorded at least ten times. The chain joins TRBV29-1 to TRBJ2-7; possible D gene TRBD2, 6 bases. With 3 bases removed from V and 4 bases from J, the gap between germline ends came to 13 bases. Germline V gene lookup returns CDR1 SQVTM and CDR2 ANQGSEA. The CDR3 length is 13 residues. CDR3: CSVESDYSYEQYF. The CDR3 DNA reads TGCAGCGTTGAGTCGGACTACTCGTACGAGCAGTACTTC.

To note about this clonotype: At one of its ends the junction is not consistent with the germline gene, which may arise from a read error. This chain links TRBV27 with TRBJ2-7; 9 bases match TRBD1. The germline gives CDR1 MNHEY, CDR2 SMNVEV (reference sequence). The CDR3 consists of 14 residues. CDR3 residues: CATSLDRGGYEQYF. The CDR3 DNA reads TGTGCCACCAGTTTAGACAGGGGGGGGTACGAGCAGTACTTC.

The rearrangement joins TRBV11-2 to TRBJ2-7; 12 nucleotides align to TRBD2. Germline V CDR1 and CDR2: SGHAT, FQNNGV. After removal of 4 bases from V and 4 bases from J, the junction contained 8 bases not matched to a gene. The CDR3 has 16 residues. The CDR3 bases are TGTGCCAGCAGCTCCCTTCTAGCGGGAGGGCTTTACGAGCAGTACTTC. Its translation is CASSSLLAGGLYEQYF.

The chain links TRBV6-1 to TRBJ1-3; no clear D gene. Deletions cut 8 bases from V and 0 bases from J, with 11 bases between. The CDR3 totals 14 residues. In germline, CDR1 is MNHNS, CDR2 SASEGT. The CDR3 reads CASVRRSSGNTIYF. The CDR3 DNA reads TGTGCCAGCGTAAGGAGGAGCTCTGGAAACACCATATATTTT.

In its sample, this clonotype was seen many times. The chain joins TRBV7-9 to TRBJ2-7, with 7 bases fitting TRBD1. The junction had 9 bases not matched to a gene; V was cut back by 6 bases and J by 1 base. The length of the CDR3 is 15 residues. CDR1 and CDR2 from the germline V gene are SEHNR and FQNEAQ (reference sequence). The CDR3 bases are TGTGCCAGCAGAAACGGACAGGAAACTTCCTACGAGCAGTACTTC. It yields the protein CASRNGQETSYEQYF.

This clonotype was detected many times. The chain uses TRBV12-3 or TRBV12-4 and TRBJ2-7, with D perhaps TRBD2 (6 bases). Trimming took 3 bases from V and 0 from J, leaving 12 bases between them. The CDR3 has 15 amino acids. The CDR3: CASSFLADHSYEQYF. In DNA form, the CDR3 reads TGTGCCAGCAGTTTTTTAGCGGATCACTCCTACGAGCAGTACTTC.

This chain joins TRBV10-3 and TRBJ2-5, with 7 bases identical to TRBD2. Germline CDR1 ENHRY, CDR2 SYGVKD. The V gene end was trimmed by 2 bases and the J gene end by 2 bases; junction bases not matched to a gene: 5. There are 15 residues in the CDR3. CDR3 nucleotides: TGTGCCATCAGTGAGGGGAAGCGGGGACAAGAGACCCAGTACTTC. The encoded protein is CAISEGKRGQETQYF.

This clonotype was recorded many times. The chain links TRBV9 to TRBJ1-2; no reliable D call. The length of the CDR3 is 14 residues. CDR1 SGDLS and CDR2 YYNGEE come from the germline V gene. Trimming cost V 3 bases and J 5 bases, with 14 bases left between them. CDR3 sequence: CASSGDRFGYGYTF. CDR3 nucleotide sequence: TGTGCCAGCAGCGGCGATAGGTTCGGGTATGGCTACACCTTC.

This clonotype was observed at least ten times. This rearrangement joins TRBV19 to TRBJ2-7; D not resolved. Trimming removed 5 bases from V and 0 bases from J, with 20 bases in between. Germline CDR1 and CDR2: LNHDA and SQIVND (reference sequence). The CDR3 is made up of 17 amino acids. The DNA of the CDR3 is TGTGCCAGTAGTTGGACCGGAACAAGCGATTACTCCTACGAGCAGTACTTC. This sequence encodes CASSWTGTSDYSYEQYF.

At least ten counts were recorded for this clonotype. J is TRBJ1-6 and V is TRBV5-1; D remains unclear. The germline V and J ends were trimmed by 4 bases and 5 bases, with 13 bases remaining between them. The germline CDR1 and CDR2 sequences are SGHRS and YFSETQ. The length of the CDR3 is 15 residues. Here the CDR3 reads CASSLIQQDNSPLHF. CDR3 nucleotide sequence: TGCGCCAGCAGCCTGATACAGCAAGATAATTCACCCCTCCACTTT.

This clonotype was detected many times. The rearrangement uses TRBV20-1 and TRBJ2-5; D gene unclear. V lost 3 bases and J 5 bases, leaving 13 bases between the germline ends. Germline V gene lookup returns CDR1 DFQATT and CDR2 SNEGSKA (reference sequence). The CDR3 consists of 13 residues. The CDR3 coding sequence is TGCAGTGCTAGCGCCACGAGCTCTGAGACCCAGTACTTC. This translates into CSASATSSETQYF.